This TCR beta chain was identified during a study of radiation and T cells in renal cell carcinoma. With respect to this clone: What it recognizes is unknown.

Study-level points and caveats: Top tumor clonotypes rose in blood 2 weeks post-radiation, then contracted.

The CDR3 extends over 17 amino acids. Germline assignment: CDR1 MNHEY and CDR2 SMNVEV (reference sequence). V lost 5 bases and J lost 0; bases outside the gene matches: 8. Sample time point: baseline pretreatment blood. The treatment was: 15 Gy SBRT to primary tumor, nephrectomy 4 weeks later. This renal cell carcinoma was of the clear cell type. TCRdb's table, derived via immunoSEQ multiplex PCR, lists solely in-frame clones and lacks some. The table shows roughly 150,000 clones, with around 89% occurring only once. The starting material was blood, obtained from a patient whose treatment included radiotherapy and nephrectomy. The chain uses TRBV27 and TRBJ1-3; 9 positions agree with TRBD1. The clonotype originates from a woman between 70 and 85 years old with renal cell carcinoma. The CDR3 DNA sequence: TGTGCCAGCAGTCCCTGGACAGGGGCAACCTCTGGAAACACCATATATTTT. This sequence encodes CASSPWTGATSGNTIYF.